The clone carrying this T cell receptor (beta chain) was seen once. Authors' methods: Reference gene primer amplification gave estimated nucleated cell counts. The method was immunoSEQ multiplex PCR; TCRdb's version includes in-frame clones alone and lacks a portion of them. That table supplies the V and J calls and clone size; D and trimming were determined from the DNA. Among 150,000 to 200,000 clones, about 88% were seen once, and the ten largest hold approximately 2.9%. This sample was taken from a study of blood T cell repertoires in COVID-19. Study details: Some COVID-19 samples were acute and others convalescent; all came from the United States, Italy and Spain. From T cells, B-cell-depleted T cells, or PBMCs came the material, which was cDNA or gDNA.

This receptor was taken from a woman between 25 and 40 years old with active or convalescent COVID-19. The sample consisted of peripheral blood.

The CDR3 DNA reads as TGCAGTGCCCTTAGTAATGAGCAGTTCTTC. Encoded protein: CSALSNEQFF. This rearrangement joins TRBV20-1 to TRBJ2-1; D remains ambiguous. CDR3 length equals 10 residues. Germline V CDR1 and CDR2: DFQATT, SNEGSKA (reference sequence). Trimming took 6 bases from V and 7 from J, leaving 7 bases between them.